This T cell receptor beta chain was sequenced during a study of technical replicates of blood from a few donors. CDR3 length: 15 amino acids. V lost 3 bases and J lost 3, with 15 bases in between. Germline values: CDR1 MNHNS, CDR2 SASEGT. Assay: immunoSEQ multiplex PCR; the TCRdb copy retains only in-frame clones and omits some. Of about 74,000 clones detected, roughly 90% appear once; the ten largest clones hold roughly 0.38%. Specimen: T cells isolated from PBMCs. The gene calls are TRBV6-1 and TRBJ2-7, with D tentatively TRBD1 (6 bases). The sequence derives from a human donor in good health. The chain's CDR3 is CASSEWTATLYEQYF. DNA for the CDR3: TGTGCCAGCAGTGAGTGGACAGCGACCCTCTACGAGCAGTACTTC.